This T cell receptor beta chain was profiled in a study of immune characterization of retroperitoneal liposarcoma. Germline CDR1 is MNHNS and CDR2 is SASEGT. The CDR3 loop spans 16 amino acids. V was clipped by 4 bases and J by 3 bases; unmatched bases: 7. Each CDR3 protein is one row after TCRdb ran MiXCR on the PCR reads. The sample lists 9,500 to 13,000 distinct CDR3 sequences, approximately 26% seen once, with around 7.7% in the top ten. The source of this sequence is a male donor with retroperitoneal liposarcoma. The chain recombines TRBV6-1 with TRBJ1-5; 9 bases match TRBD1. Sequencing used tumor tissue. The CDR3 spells CASSARDRGTNQPQHF. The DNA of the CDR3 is TGTGCCAGCAGTGCACGAGACAGGGGGACCAATCAGCCCCAGCATTTT.